This T cell receptor (beta chain) was documented in a study of T cell responses to AZD1222 COVID-19 vaccine. Study-wide findings and caveats: A rise in Spike-specific TCR breadth and depth followed two AZD1222 doses. Mostly white British, mostly female donors; authors suggested clonal diversity may be underestimated.

Investigators merged groups given second doses at roughly 4 or roughly 12 weeks. Sequencing was performed with immunoSEQ multiplex PCR; in TCRdb, only in-frame clones are kept and a portion is missing. The table includes roughly 180,000 clones, under 95% detected once. On this clone: Its specificity is unknown.

The CDR3 covers 13 residues. Germline values: CDR1 MNHEY, CDR2 SMNVEV (reference sequence). Trimming took 6 bases from V and 5 from J; bases not matched to a gene: 0. Sample: peripheral blood, taken 28 days after the second AZD1222 dose. The source of this sequence is an adult who received the AZD1222 COVID-19 vaccine. This chain connects TRBV27 to TRBJ2-5, with 13 bases identical to TRBD2. In nucleotides, the CDR3 is TGTGCCAGCAGGGGACTAGCGGGGGAGACCCAGTACTTC. Residues: CASRGLAGETQYF.